This T cell receptor (beta chain) derives from a study of cytotoxic CD8 clonotypes in ibrutinib-treated CLL (dated by TCRdb to the early 2020s). Context from the whole study: The cohort had about a dozen relapsed/refractory and under 16 treatment-naive patients; some 17 were IGHV unmutated. Partial responses were observed in roughly 24 patients and complete responses in 2; after a median follow-up of 68 months, remission was maintained in some 14 patients and progression was observed in roughly twelve. Response samples were taken after a median of 12 months on treatment, ranging from roughly 6 to 36 months. On average, each sample yielded roughly 260,000 productive templates and about 94,000 productive rearrangements. Longitudinal samples were obtainable from about 30% of the roughly 86 participants in the trial. Cryopreserved peripheral blood mononuclear cells were obtained prior to treatment, at the time of response, and at either disease progression or sustained remission. Patients were still on ibrutinib when every remission and progressive disease sample was collected. Overall results and qualifications from the work: Clonality rose at ibrutinib response, remained stable during sustained remission, and dropped back toward baseline at progression. At baseline, clonality was higher than in age-matched healthy donors and showed a strong correlation with circulating CD8+ T-cell counts. Sampling times were not matched between patients in sustained remission and patients whose disease was progressing, and lymph node repertoires were not examined. Public clonotypes were rare and either shrank or stayed stable during treatment, and the rise in clonality at ibrutinib response reflected expansion of private clonotypes.

For this clone: Its antigen is not yet known. No quality values exist for individual bases; no much larger clone is one base distant.

The sample's time point label, decoded: approximately 11 months on ibrutinib. Roughly 2.2 micrograms of genomic DNA were extracted from cryopreserved PBMCs for TCR beta library preparation. Longitudinal blood samples from CLL patients on ibrutinib monotherapy underwent high-throughput TCR beta sequencing. The patients took part in an open-label, single-center phase 2 trial of ibrutinib monotherapy. At the junction V is shortened by 5 bases and J by 5 bases; bases outside the gene matches: 9. In the germline V gene (reference sequence), CDR1 corresponds to PRHDT and CDR2 to FYEKMQ. Including the terminal cysteine and phenylalanine, the CDR3 comprises 15 residues. Only the CDR3 region is kept as DNA, spanning 45 bases read in frame from base 1. A MiSeq instrument was used for deep resolution sequencing, which targeted depths ranging from 1 in 1 million up to 1 in 200,000 T cells, with coverage averaging 10x for each clonotype. TCR beta libraries were generated with the immunoSEQ hsTCRB Kit. The authors' pipeline ran thus. ImmunoSEQ Data Assistant and ImmunoSEQ Analyzer were used for data analysis, and V, D and J genes were assigned according to IMGT definitions. Clonality, which ranges from 0 to 1, was calculated by subtracting the normalized Shannon entropy of productive rearrangement frequencies from one. Public clonotype analysis was restricted to overrepresented clonotypes comprising at least 0.05% of each patient's repertoire. Around 14 repertoires from age-matched healthy donors, obtained from immuneACCESS, served as clonality controls. TCRdb took this table from immuneACCESS and kept in-frame rearrangements with V and J called. Such tables lack part of the clones; where checked against another copy, unresolved V genes explain under half of the gap, and the rest is unexplained. Clonal size and the V and J genes are those of that table, whereas D and trimming came from the DNA. For this sample there are about 140,000 clones; around 90% appear just once. Of the sample, 10% to 12% falls within the top ten clones.

The chain is assembled from TRBV13 and TRBJ2-1, with 7 junctional bases fitting TRBD1. The sequenced sample was PBMCs, obtained after 12 months of ibrutinib treatment. The sequence was obtained from a human donor with chronic lymphocytic leukemia. The CDR3 loop reads CASSQTGDNDNEQFF. In nucleotide form, the sequence is TGTGCCAGCAGCCAAACAGGGGACAACGACAATGAGCAGTTCTTC.